The 16 T cell receptor beta chains below come from one sample, sequenced in a study of shared clonotypes between healthy human individuals. Measured with immunoSEQ multiplex PCR; TCRdb has only the in-frame clones, and not every one. The data contain 2.3 million or so clones, 85% to 95% of them singletons. What was sequenced was naive CD4+ T cells from PBMCs. Regarding subset: CD45RA+ positively selected. The receptors derive from a young man in good health. Some clones in this sample may be carry-over from other donors' samples.

V is TRBV27 and J is TRBJ2-1, with a possible D match to TRBD1 (6 bases). Germline loops: CDR1 MNHEY, CDR2 SMNVEV (reference sequence). This CDR3 has 14 amino acids. Trimming left V 5 bases short and J 7 bases short, with 15 bases between. CDR3 protein: CASSAHRDENEQFF. The CDR3 DNA is TGTGCCAGCAGTGCCCACAGGGATGAGAATGAGCAGTTCTTC.

The chain employs TRBV12-5 and TRBJ2-2, with TRBD1 identical over 9 bases. The CDR3 loop spans 15 amino acids. Germline CDR1 and CDR2: LGHNT and FRNRAP. J was trimmed by 5 bases and V by 7 bases; bases with no gene match: 8. The CDR3 DNA sequence: TGTGCTAGTGCCTCGGGGACAGGGAGGACCGGGGAGCTGTTTTTT. Translated, it gives CASASGTGRTGELFF.

This rearrangement joins TRBV30 to TRBJ2-2, with 8 positions matching TRBD1. With 4 bases clipped from V and 4 bases from J, the junction kept 11 bases outside the gene matches. Germline CDR1 GTSNPN, CDR2 SVGIG (reference sequence). This CDR3 region has 16 residues. The CDR3 DNA is TGTGCCTGGAAAGGACAGGGTTCGGCTAGCACCGGGGAGCTGTTTTTT. Encoded protein: CAWKGQGSASTGELFF.

The chain couples TRBV29-1 to TRBJ2-1; 9 bases map to TRBD2. V was clipped by 6 bases and J by 1 base; unmatched bases: 7. Germline V CDR1 and CDR2: SQVTM, ANQGSEA. CDR3 length equals 15 residues. CDR3 in amino acids: CSVFEREESYNEQFF. For the CDR3, the DNA is TGCAGCGTCTTTGAGCGGGAGGAGTCCTACAATGAGCAGTTCTTC.

V is TRBV10-3 and J is TRBJ1-3, with D possibly matching TRBD1 (5 bases). The germline V gene has CDR1 ENHRY and CDR2 SYGVKD. The germline V and J ends were trimmed by 0 bases and 4 bases, with 10 bases remaining between them. The CDR3 has 15 amino acids. The CDR3 DNA follows: TGTGCCATCAGTGAGTCGAGCGCAGGGGGAAACACCATATATTTT. Its protein is CAISESSAGGNTIYF.

The V call is TRBV19, the J call TRBJ2-1, with 9 positions matching TRBD2. This CDR3 spans 17 amino acids. Germline CDR1 LNHDA, CDR2 SQIVND (reference sequence). Trimming removed 3 bases from V and 5 bases from J; junction bases left unmatched: 11. The CDR3 nucleotides are TGTGCCAGTAGTATTGGAACGACTAGCGGAAGGAACAATGAGCAGTTCTTC. As protein: CASSIGTTSGRNNEQFF.

The chain couples TRBV28 to TRBJ2-4, with 8 bases matching TRBD2. The CDR3 length is 13 residues. The germline V gene has CDR1 MDHEN and CDR2 SYDVKM. Unmatched junction bases numbered 3, after V lost 6 bases and J lost 5 bases. The CDR3, as DNA: TGTGCCAGCAGGCCGGGAGGGCAAAACATTCAGTACTTC. Translating gives CASRPGGQNIQYF.

The CDR3 nucleotides are TGTGCCAGTAGATTAGGACAGTTCCCTGGGGCCAACGTCCTGACTTTC. The encoded protein is CASRLGQFPGANVLTF. The V gene is TRBV19, the J gene TRBJ2-6; perhaps TRBD1 as D (6 bases). The CDR3 covers 16 residues. V was shortened by 6 bases and J by 2 bases, with 14 bases between the two germline ends. Germline V gene lookup returns CDR1 LNHDA and CDR2 SQIVND (reference sequence).

The V gene is TRBV5-1, the J gene TRBJ2-2; 7 bases are shared with TRBD2. Germline V gene lookup returns CDR1 SGHRS and CDR2 YFSETQ. The CDR3 covers 16 residues. Trimming cost V 3 bases and J 2 bases; bases outside gene matches: 7. CDR3 in amino acids: CASSSSLAPNTGELFF. The CDR3 bases are TGCGCCAGCAGCTCTTCACTAGCGCCCAACACCGGGGAGCTGTTTTTT. Together with reference TRBV5-1 and TRBJ2-2, the CDR3 gives the full variable domain: KAGVTQTPRYLIKTRGQQVTLSCSPISGHRSVSWYQQTPGQGLQFLFEYFSETQRNKGNFPGRFSGRQFSNSRSEMNVSTLELGDSALYLCASSSSLAPNTGELFFGEGSRLTVL.

CDR3 bases: TGTGCCTGGAGGCAAGCGGGAAACACCGGGGAGCTGTTTTTT. It codes for CAWRQAGNTGELFF. The rearrangement links TRBV30 to TRBJ2-2; TRBD2 aligns across 7 bases. The germline CDR1 and CDR2 sequences are GTSNPN and SVGIG (reference sequence). This CDR3 contains 14 residues. After removal of 3 bases from V and 2 bases from J, the junction contained 3 bases not matched to a gene.

The chain links TRBV28 to TRBJ2-7, with D unresolved. This CDR3 has 12 amino acids. CDR1 is MDHEN, CDR2 SYDVKM, per germline. Trimming pared 3 bases from V and 4 bases from J, leaving 7 bases between. CDR3 nucleotide sequence: TGTGCCAGCAGTTTGGAATTTTACGAGCAGTACTTC. Its protein is CASSLEFYEQYF. Using reference TRBV28 and TRBJ2-7 for the parts outside the CDR3, the full variable domain is DVKVTQSSRYLVKRTGEKVFLECVQDMDHENMFWYRQDPGLGLRLIYFSYDVKMKEKGDIPEGYSVSREKKERFSLILESASTNQTSMYLCASSLEFYEQYFGPGTRLTVT.

This clone was counted once. J is TRBJ1-2 and V is TRBV5-4, with TRBD1 identical over 10 bases. The V gene end was trimmed by 5 bases and the J gene end by 4 bases; junction bases not matched to a gene: 8. The CDR3 runs to 15 residues. The germline V gene encodes CDR1 SGHNT and CDR2 YYREEE (reference sequence). CDR3 loop: CASRWGTGDSYGYTF. The CDR3 DNA is TGTGCCAGCAGGTGGGGGACAGGGGATTCCTATGGCTACACCTTC.

The chain has TRBV6-1 and TRBJ2-7; 9 nucleotides match TRBD2. Germline assignment: CDR1 MNHNS and CDR2 SASEGT. The V gene end was trimmed by 7 bases and the J gene end by 1 base; junction bases not matched to a gene: 8. The CDR3 contains 15 residues. The CDR3 DNA follows: TGTGCCAGCACCGAGGGGCTAGCGGGGTCCTACGAGCAGTACTTC. Its translation: CASTEGLAGSYEQYF.

This clone was found a few times. The gene calls are TRBV7-7 and TRBJ2-7, with TRBD1 matching 11 bases. Per germline, CDR1 SSHAT and CDR2 FNYEAQ (reference sequence). The CDR3 loop spans 13 amino acids. The trim removed 5 bases at V and 6 bases at J, leaving 3 bases unmatched. In DNA, the CDR3 is TGTGCCAGCAGCGTGGACAGGGGGCGCGAGCAGTACTTC. Residues: CASSVDRGREQYF.

The chain employs TRBV7-6 and TRBJ2-3; no clear D. This CDR3 spans 14 amino acids. V lost 0 bases and J lost 3, with 7 bases in between. The germline V gene encodes CDR1 SGHVS and CDR2 FNYEAQ. Here the CDR3 reads CASSLARRTDTQYF. The DNA for the CDR3 is TGTGCCAGCAGCTTAGCCCGACGGACAGATACGCAGTATTTT.

The chain has TRBV7-3 and TRBJ2-1; 12 positions agree with TRBD2. CDR3 size: 16 residues. CDR1 SGHTA and CDR2 FQGTGA come from the germline V gene. Losses at the gene ends were 5 bases for V and 9 bases for J; bases not matched to a gene: 11. The CDR3 region has the DNA TGTGCCAGCAGCCCCGGGAGGACTAGCGGGACCGCTGAGCAGTTCTTC. Translated: CASSPGRTSGTAEQFF.